This entry concerns a single T cell receptor beta chain. The antigen remains undetermined. Incorporated into the TCR beta cDNA libraries were unique molecular identifiers, which served to reduce PCR and sequencing biases. When 1 to 10 million T cells were used, they gave about 550,000 cDNA molecules. TCRdb recomputed calls from the PCR reads with MiXCR, one row per CDR3 protein. The table shows around 500,000 distinct CDR3 sequences, with roughly 34% occurring only once. The sample is drawn from a study of post-analysis software for immune sequencing data. Study-wide points: When compared against controls, multiple sclerosis patients showed significantly lower normalized Chao1 diversity.

The sequence was obtained from a girl aged 2-17 years with multiple sclerosis. The specimen sequenced was blood.

The CDR3 DNA is TGTGCCAGCAGCGTCGGACTAGCGAGAACCAACGAGCAGTACTTC. It codes for CASSVGLARTNEQYF. The gene calls are TRBV7-2 and TRBJ2-7, with TRBD2 matching 9 bases. This CDR3 is 15 amino acids long. Germline-derived CDR1 and CDR2 are SGHTA and FQGNSA. V trimming: 5 bases; J trimming: 5 bases; junction bases outside the gene matches: 10.